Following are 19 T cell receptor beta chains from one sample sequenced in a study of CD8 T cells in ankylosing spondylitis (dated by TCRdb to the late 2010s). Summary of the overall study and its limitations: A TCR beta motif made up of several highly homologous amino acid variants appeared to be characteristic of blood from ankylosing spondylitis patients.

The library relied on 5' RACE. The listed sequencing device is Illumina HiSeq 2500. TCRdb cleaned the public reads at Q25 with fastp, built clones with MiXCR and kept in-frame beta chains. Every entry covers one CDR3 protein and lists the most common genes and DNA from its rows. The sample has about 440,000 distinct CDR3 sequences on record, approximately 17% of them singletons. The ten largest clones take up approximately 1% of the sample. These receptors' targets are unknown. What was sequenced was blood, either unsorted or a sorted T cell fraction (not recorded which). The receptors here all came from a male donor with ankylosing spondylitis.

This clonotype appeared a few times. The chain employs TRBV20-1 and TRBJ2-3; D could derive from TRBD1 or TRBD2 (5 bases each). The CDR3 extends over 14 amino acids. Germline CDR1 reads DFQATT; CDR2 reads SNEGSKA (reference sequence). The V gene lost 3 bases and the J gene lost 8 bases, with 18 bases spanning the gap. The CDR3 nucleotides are TGCAGTGCTAGTGTGGGGGAAGGGTTTGGTACGCAGTATTTT. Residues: CSASVGEGFGTQYF.

DNA for the CDR3: TGCGCCAGCAGCTTGAGTGGGGTCTCGAACACTGAAGCTTTCTTT. It specifies CASSLSGVSNTEAFF. The chain has TRBV5-1 and TRBJ1-1; no definite D call. The germline V gene has CDR1 SGHRS and CDR2 YFSETQ. Trimming shortened V by 1 base and J by 1 base, and 11 bases separated the two germline ends. This CDR3 spans 15 amino acids.

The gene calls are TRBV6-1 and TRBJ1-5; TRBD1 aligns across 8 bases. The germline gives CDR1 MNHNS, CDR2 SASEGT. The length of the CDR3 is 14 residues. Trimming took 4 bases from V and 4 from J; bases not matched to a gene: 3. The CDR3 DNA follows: TGTGCCAGCAGTGGTAGACAGGGGAATCAGCCCCAGCATTTT. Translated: CASSGRQGNQPQHF.

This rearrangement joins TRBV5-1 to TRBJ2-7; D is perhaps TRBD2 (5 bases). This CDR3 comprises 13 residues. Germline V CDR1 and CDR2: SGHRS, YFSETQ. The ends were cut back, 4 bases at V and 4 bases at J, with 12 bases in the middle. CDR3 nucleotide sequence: TGCGCCAGCAGCGCCGAGGGCGGTTACGAGCAGTACTTC. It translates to CASSAEGGYEQYF. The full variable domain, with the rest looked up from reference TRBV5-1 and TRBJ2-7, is KAGVTQTPRYLIKTRGQQVTLSCSPISGHRSVSWYQQTPGQGLQFLFEYFSETQRNKGNFPGRFSGRQFSNSRSEMNVSTLELGDSALYLCASSAEGGYEQYFGPGTRLTVT.

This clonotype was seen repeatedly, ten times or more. CDR3 in DNA: TGCGCCAGCAGCCACGGAGGGTCTGGCGGCTACACCTTC. Protein: CASSHGGSGGYTF. This sequence joins TRBV5-1 and TRBJ1-2; no clear D. Germline CDR1 is SGHRS and CDR2 is YFSETQ. The CDR3 sequence is 13 residues long. V lost 4 bases and J lost 8, with 15 bases in between.

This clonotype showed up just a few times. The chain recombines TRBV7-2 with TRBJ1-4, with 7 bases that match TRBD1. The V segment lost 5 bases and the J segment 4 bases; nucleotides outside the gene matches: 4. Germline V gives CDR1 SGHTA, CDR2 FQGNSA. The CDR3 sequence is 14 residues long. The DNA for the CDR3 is TGTGCCAGCAGCCGGACAGGAGATAATGAAAAACTGTTTTTT. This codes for CASSRTGDNEKLFF.

DNA for the CDR3: TGTGCCACCAGTGACCGGACTAGCGGGAGAGTGGATGAGCAGTTCTTC. This sequence encodes CATSDRTSGRVDEQFF. This rearrangement joins TRBV24-1 to TRBJ2-1; 13 bases agree with TRBD2. The CDR3 sequence is 16 residues long. Germline V gene data show CDR1 as KGHDR and CDR2 as SFDVKD. After removal of 4 bases from V and 8 bases from J, the junction contained 7 bases not matched to a gene.

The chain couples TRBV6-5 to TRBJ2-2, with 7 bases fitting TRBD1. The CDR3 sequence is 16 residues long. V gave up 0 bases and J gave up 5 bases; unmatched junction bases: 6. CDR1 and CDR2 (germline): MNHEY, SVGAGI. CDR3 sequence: CASSYSRAGGTGELFF. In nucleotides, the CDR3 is TGTGCCAGCAGTTACTCCCGGGCAGGGGGTACCGGGGAGCTGTTTTTT.

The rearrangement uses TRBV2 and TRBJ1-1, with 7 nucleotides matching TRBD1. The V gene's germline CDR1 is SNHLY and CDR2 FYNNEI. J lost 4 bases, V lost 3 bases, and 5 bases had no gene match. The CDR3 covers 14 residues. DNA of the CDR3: TGTGCCAGCAGTGAGAGGGGGCGCAGCACTGAAGCTTTCTTT. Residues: CASSERGRSTEAFF. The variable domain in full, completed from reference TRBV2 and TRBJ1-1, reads EPEVTQTPSHQVTQMGQEVILRCVPISNHLYFYWYRQILGQKVEFLVSFYNNEISEKSEIFDDQFSVERPDGSNFTLKIRSTKLEDSAMYFCASSERGRSTEAFFGQGTRLTVV.

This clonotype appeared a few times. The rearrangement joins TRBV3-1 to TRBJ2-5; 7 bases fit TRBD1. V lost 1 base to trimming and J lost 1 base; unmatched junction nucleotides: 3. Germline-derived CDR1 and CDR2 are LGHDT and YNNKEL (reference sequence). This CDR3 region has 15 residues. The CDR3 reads CASSQARGRQETQYF. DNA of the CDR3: TGTGCCAGCAGCCAAGCAAGGGGGCGCCAAGAGACCCAGTACTTC.

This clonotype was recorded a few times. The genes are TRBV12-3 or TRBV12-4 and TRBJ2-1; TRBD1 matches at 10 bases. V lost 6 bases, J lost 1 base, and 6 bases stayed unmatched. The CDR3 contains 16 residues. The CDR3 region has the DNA TGTGCCAGCAGGACCTCGGACAGGGGGTCCTACAATGAGCAGTTCTTC. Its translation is CASRTSDRGSYNEQFF.

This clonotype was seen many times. The CDR3 DNA reads as TGTGCCAGCAGTTTATGGGGTGGCGAAGCTTTCTTT. Amino acid sequence: CASSLWGGEAFF. This chain uses TRBV12-3 or TRBV12-4 with TRBJ1-1, with no clear D. V gave up 2 bases and J gave up 8 bases, with 9 bases separating them. The CDR3 runs 12 residues.

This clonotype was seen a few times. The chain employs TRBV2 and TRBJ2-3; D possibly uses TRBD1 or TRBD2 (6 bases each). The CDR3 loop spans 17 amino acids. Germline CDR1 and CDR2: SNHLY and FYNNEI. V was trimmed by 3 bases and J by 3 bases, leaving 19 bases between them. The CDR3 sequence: CASSEGGREWGTDTQYF. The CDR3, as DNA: TGTGCCAGCAGTGAGGGGGGCAGGGAGTGGGGGACAGATACGCAGTATTTT. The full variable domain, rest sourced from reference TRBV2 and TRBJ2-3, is EPEVTQTPSHQVTQMGQEVILRCVPISNHLYFYWYRQILGQKVEFLVSFYNNEISEKSEIFDDQFSVERPDGSNFTLKIRSTKLEDSAMYFCASSEGGREWGTDTQYFGPGTRLTVL.

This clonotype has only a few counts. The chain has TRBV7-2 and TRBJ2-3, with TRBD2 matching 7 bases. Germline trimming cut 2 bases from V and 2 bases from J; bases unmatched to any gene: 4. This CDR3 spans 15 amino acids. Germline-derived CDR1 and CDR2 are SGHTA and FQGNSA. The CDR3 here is CASSLMGRDTDTQYF. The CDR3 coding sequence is TGTGCCAGCAGCTTAATGGGGAGGGACACAGATACGCAGTATTTT.

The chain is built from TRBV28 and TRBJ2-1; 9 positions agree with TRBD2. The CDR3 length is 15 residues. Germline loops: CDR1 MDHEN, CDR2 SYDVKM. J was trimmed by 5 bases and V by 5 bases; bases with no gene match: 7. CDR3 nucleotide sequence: TGTGCCAGCAGTACCCCCCCTAGCGGGAACAATGAGCAGTTCTTC. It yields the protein CASSTPPSGNNEQFF.

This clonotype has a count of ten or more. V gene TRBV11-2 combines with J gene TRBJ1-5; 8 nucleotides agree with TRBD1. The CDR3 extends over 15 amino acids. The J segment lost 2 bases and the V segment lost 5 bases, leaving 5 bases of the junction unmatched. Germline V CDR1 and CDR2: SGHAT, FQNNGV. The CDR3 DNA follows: TGTGCCAGCAGCATCGGACAGGGAGGCAATCAGCCCCAGCATTTT. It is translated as CASSIGQGGNQPQHF.

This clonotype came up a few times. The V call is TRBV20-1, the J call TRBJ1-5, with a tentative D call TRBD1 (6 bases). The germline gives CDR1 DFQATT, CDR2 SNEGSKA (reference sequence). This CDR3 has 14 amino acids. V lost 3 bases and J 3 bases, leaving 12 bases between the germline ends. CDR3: CSASAGAANQPQHF. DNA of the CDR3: TGCAGTGCTAGCGCAGGGGCTGCCAATCAGCCCCAGCATTTT.

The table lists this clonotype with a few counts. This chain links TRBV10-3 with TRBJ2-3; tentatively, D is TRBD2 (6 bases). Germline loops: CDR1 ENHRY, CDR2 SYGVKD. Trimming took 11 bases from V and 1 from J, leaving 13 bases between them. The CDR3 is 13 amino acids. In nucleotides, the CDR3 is TGTGCCTCCTCCGGGACTGGCACAGATACGCAGTATTTT. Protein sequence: CASSGTGTDTQYF.

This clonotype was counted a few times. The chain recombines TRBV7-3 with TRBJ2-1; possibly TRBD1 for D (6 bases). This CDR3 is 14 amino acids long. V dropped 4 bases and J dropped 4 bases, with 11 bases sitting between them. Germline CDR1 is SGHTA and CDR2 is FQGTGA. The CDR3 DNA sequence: TGTGCCAGCAGCTACCCCGGACAGTACAATGAGCAGTTCTTC. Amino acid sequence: CASSYPGQYNEQFF.